The 5 T cell receptor beta chains given below trace back to one sample, sequenced in a study of blood T cell repertoires in COVID-19. Only in-frame clones appear in the TCRdb table, and some are missing; sequencing was by immunoSEQ multiplex PCR. The sample carries 80,000 to 90,000 clones, over 75% recorded once. The sequenced material came from peripheral blood. Receptor source: a woman between 65 and 79 years old with acute or convalescent COVID-19.

The rearrangement joins TRBV5-1 to TRBJ1-4; possible D gene TRBD1, 6 bases. In germline, CDR1 is SGHRS, CDR2 YFSETQ. V lost 8 bases, J lost 0 bases, and 8 bases lay in between. This CDR3 spans 13 amino acids. This chain's CDR3 is CASRQATNEKLFF. The CDR3 region has the DNA TGCGCCAGTAGACAGGCAACTAATGAAAAACTGTTTTTT. The full variable domain, rest sourced from reference TRBV5-1 and TRBJ1-4, is KAGVTQTPRYLIKTRGQQVTLSCSPISGHRSVSWYQQTPGQGLQFLFEYFSETQRNKGNFPGRFSGRQFSNSRSEMNVSTLELGDSALYLCASRQATNEKLFFGSGTQLSVL.

The gene calls are TRBV30 and TRBJ1-5; possibly TRBD1 for D (6 bases). This CDR3 comprises 14 residues. Germline V lookup: CDR1 GTSNPN, CDR2 SVGIG (reference sequence). V gave up 0 bases and J gave up 9 bases, with 15 bases separating them. The CDR3, as DNA: TGTGCCTGGAGTGTAACTCAGGGGAAAGGGCCCCAGCATTTT. Its protein is CAWSVTQGKGPQHF.

The chain uses TRBV28 and TRBJ2-7; D unresolved. The CDR3 contains 12 residues. Germline assignment: CDR1 MDHEN and CDR2 SYDVKM. Trimming pared 3 bases from V and 2 bases from J, leaving 5 bases between. The CDR3 region has the DNA TGTGCCAGCAGTTTCCTCGCCTACGAGCAGTACTTC. It encodes CASSFLAYEQYF. The variable domain in full, with the rest retrieved from reference TRBV28 and TRBJ2-7, is DVKVTQSSRYLVKRTGEKVFLECVQDMDHENMFWYRQDPGLGLRLIYFSYDVKMKEKGDIPEGYSVSREKKERFSLILESASTNQTSMYLCASSFLAYEQYFGPGTRLTVT.

The chain carries TRBV7-9 and TRBJ1-3; 7 bases are a match to TRBD1. Unmatched junction bases numbered 11, after V lost 1 base and J lost 8 bases. The CDR3 loop spans 16 amino acids. CDR1 is SEHNR, CDR2 FQNEAQ, per germline (reference sequence). The DNA for the CDR3 is TGTGCCAGCAGCTTAGGTTTGCATGACAGGGAGGACACCATATATTTT. Its protein product is CASSLGLHDREDTIYF.

The chain links TRBV6-1 to TRBJ1-5; 7 nucleotides align to TRBD1. Germline V gives CDR1 MNHNS, CDR2 SASEGT. CDR3 size: 18 residues. The V and J ends lost 2 bases and 6 bases, in that order; junction bases with no gene match: 16. The CDR3 loop is CASSENPPSRGLGQPQHF. The CDR3 DNA is TGTGCCAGCAGTGAAAACCCCCCCAGTAGGGGGCTAGGTCAGCCCCAGCATTTT.